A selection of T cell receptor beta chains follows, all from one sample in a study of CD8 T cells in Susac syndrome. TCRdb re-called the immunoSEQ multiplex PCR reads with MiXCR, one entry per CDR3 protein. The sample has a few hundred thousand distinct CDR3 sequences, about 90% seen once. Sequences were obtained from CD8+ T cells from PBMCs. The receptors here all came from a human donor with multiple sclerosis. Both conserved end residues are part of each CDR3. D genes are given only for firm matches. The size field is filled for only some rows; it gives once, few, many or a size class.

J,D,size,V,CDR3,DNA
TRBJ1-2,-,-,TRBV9,CASSPSGIGLNYGYTF,TGTGCCAGCAGCCCTTCCGGGATCGGGTTAAACTATGGCTACACCTTC
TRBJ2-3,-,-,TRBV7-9,CASRPRTGSDTQYF,TGTGCCAGCAGGCCCCGGACCGGATCAGATACGCAGTATTTT
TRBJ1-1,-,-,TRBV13,CASSSGRQNTEAFF,TGTGCCAGCAGCTCTGGACGGCAGAACACTGAAGCTTTCTTT
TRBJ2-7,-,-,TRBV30,CAWSGSVSYEQYF,TGTGCCTGGAGTGGATCCGTCTCCTACGAGCAGTACTTC
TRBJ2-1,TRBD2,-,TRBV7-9,CASSPGTSGSYNEQFF,TGTGCCAGCAGCCCCGGGACTAGCGGATCCTACAATGAGCAGTTCTTC
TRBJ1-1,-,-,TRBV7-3,CASSLTGLNTEAFF,TGTGCCAGCAGCTTAACAGGGCTGAACACTGAAGCTTTCTTT
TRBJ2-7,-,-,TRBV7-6,CASSSHPESYEQYF,TGTGCCAGCAGCTCCCACCCAGAGTCCTACGAGCAGTACTTC
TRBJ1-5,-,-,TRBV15,CATNQGNQPQHF,TGTGCCACCAATCAGGGGAATCAGCCCCAGCATTTT
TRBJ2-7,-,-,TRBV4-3,CASSQDSLGRYEQYF,TGCGCCAGCAGCCAAGATTCATTAGGCCGCTACGAGCAGTACTTC
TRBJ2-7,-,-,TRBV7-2,CASSSNGFSYEQYF,TGTGCCAGCAGCTCAAACGGGTTCTCCTACGAGCAGTACTTC
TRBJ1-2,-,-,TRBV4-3,CASSQGVGLVYGYTF,TGCGCCAGCAGCCAAGGGGTGGGCCTGGTCTATGGCTACACCTTC
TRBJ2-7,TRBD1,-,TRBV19,CASSIPGGYEQYF,TGTGCCAGTAGTATCCCAGGGGGATACGAGCAGTACTTC
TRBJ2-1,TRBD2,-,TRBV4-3,CASSQGAGGPNEQFF,TGCGCCAGCAGCCAAGGAGCGGGAGGGCCGAATGAGCAGTTCTTC
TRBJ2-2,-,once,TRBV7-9,CASSGPAGELFF,TGTGCCAGCAGCGGACCGGCCGGGGAGCTGTTTTTT
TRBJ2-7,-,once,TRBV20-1,CSASHRDSYEQYF,TGCAGTGCTAGCCACAGGGACTCCTACGAGCAGTACTTC
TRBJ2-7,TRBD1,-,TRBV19,CASSAWTGAPYEQYF,TGTGCCAGTAGTGCTTGGACAGGAGCCCCCTACGAGCAGTACTTC
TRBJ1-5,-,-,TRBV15,CATSTSGELNQPQHF,TGTGCCACCAGCACCTCGGGGGAGCTCAATCAGCCCCAGCATTTT
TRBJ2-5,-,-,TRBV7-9,CASSPQRFLYQETQYF,TGTGCCAGCAGCCCCCAGAGATTTTTGTACCAAGAGACCCAGTACTTC
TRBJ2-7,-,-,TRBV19,CASSKGGSSYEQYF,TGTGCCAGTAGTAAGGGGGGTAGCTCCTACGAGCAGTACTTC
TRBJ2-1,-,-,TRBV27,CASSYLGWNEQFF,TGTGCCAGCAGTTACCTGGGTTGGAATGAGCAGTTCTTC
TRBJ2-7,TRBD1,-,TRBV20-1,CSARGSPGDSFYEQYF,TGCAGTGCTAGAGGGTCCCCCGGGGACAGCTTCTACGAGCAGTACTTC
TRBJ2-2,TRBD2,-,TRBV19,CASSMVGLAGGGTGELFF,TGTGCCAGTAGTATGGTGGGACTAGCGGGAGGTGGTACCGGGGAGCTGTTTTTT
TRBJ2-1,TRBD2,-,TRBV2,CASQTSGGYNEQFF,TGTGCCTCACAGACTAGCGGGGGATACAATGAGCAGTTCTTC
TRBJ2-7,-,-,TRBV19,CASSFATTYEQYF,TGTGCCAGTAGTTTCGCGACCACCTACGAGCAGTACTTC
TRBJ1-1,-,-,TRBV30,CAWRTGSGDTEAFF,TGTGCCTGGAGGACCGGGTCCGGGGACACTGAAGCTTTCTTT
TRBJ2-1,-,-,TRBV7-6,CASSLAQENNEQFF,TGTGCCAGCAGCTTAGCTCAAGAGAACAATGAGCAGTTCTTC
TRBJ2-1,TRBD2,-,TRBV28,CASSLAGGFLYNEQFF,TGTGCCAGCAGTTTGGCGGGAGGGTTCCTATACAATGAGCAGTTCTTC
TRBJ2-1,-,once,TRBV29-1,CSVNAVGEQFF,TGCAGCGTTAACGCGGTGGGTGAGCAGTTCTTC
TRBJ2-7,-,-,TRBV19,CASSMDSSYEQYF,TGTGCCAGTAGTATGGACAGCTCCTACGAGCAGTACTTC
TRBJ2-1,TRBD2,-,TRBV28,CASIHRGTAGGREFF,TGTGCCAGCATTCATAGGGGAACAGCGGGAGGGCGGGAGTTCTTC
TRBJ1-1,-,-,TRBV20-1,CSASDRPEAFF,TGCAGTGCCAGCGACAGGCCCGAAGCTTTCTTT
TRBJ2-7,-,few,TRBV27,CASSPRPSREQYF,TGTGCCAGCAGTCCGCGACCGAGTCGGGAGCAGTACTTC
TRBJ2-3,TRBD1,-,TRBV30,CASRQGTHTDTQYF,TGTGCCTCCAGACAGGGGACCCACACAGATACGCAGTATTTT
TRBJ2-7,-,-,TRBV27,CASSPPQTAGREQYF,TGTGCCAGCAGTCCCCCTCAAACCGCAGGGCGCGAGCAGTACTTC
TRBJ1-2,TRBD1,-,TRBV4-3,CASSQDVRTGGTNYGYTF,TGCGCCAGCAGCCAAGACGTCAGGACAGGGGGCACTAACTATGGCTACACCTTC
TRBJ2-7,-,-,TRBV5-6,CASSSWRGLLDEQYF,TGTGCCAGCAGCTCCTGGAGGGGTCTCTTAGACGAGCAGTACTTC
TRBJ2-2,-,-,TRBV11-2,CASTNRVSDGELFF,TGTGCCAGCACCAACAGGGTCTCGGACGGGGAGCTGTTTTTT
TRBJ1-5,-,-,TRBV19,CASSMSWRDYNQPQHF,TGTGCCAGTAGTATGTCTTGGCGGGATTACAATCAGCCCCAGCATTTT
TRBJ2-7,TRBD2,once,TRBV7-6,CASSAAWEGGPYEQYF,TGTGCCAGCAGCGCGGCCTGGGAGGGAGGTCCCTACGAGCAGTACTTC
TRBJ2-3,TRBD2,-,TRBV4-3,CASSQVGSRGSTLGLTDTQYF,TGCGCCAGCAGCCAAGTAGGGTCGCGGGGGAGTACACTGGGGTTGACAGATACGCAGTATTTT